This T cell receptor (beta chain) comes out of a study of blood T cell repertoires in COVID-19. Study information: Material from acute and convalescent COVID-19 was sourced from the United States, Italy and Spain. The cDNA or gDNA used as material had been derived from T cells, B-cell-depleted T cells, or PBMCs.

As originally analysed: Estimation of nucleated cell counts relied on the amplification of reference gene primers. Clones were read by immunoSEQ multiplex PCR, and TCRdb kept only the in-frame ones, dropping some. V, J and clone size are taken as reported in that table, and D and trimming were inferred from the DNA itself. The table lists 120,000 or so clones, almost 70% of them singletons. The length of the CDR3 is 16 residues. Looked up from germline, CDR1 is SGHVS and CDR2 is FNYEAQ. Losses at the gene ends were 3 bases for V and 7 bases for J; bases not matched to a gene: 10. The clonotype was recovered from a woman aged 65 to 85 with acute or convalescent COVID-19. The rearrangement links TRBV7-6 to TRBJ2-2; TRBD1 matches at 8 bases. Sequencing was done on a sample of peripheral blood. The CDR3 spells CASSFRQGNTGGELFF. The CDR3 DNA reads TGTGCCAGCAGCTTCAGACAGGGGAATACGGGCGGGGAGCTGTTTTTT.